The sequence of this TCR beta chain was determined in a study of beta chain features in type 1 diabetes. Germline V gene sequence: CDR1 MDHEN, CDR2 SYDVKM. The length of the CDR3 is 13 residues. V was shortened by 5 bases and J by 5 bases, with 12 bases between the two germline ends. Every participating donor gave one draw, a heparinised blood sample averaging about 110 mL. All of the isolated RNA was reverse transcribed, so expressed TCRB transcripts were sequenced. Only in-frame clones appear in the TCRdb table, and some are missing; sequencing was by immunoSEQ multiplex PCR. This table holds under 300,000 clones, 25% to 30% found once. Study-level points and caveats: Among type 1 diabetes patients, VDJ junctions had fewer insertions and more deletions. In comparison with healthy donors, patients had naive, central memory and Treg TCRB repertoires that appeared more similar.

This clone has more than one count but fewer than ten. Its antigen is undetermined. The chain employs TRBV28 and TRBJ1-1; a weak D match, TRBD1 (5 bases). Sequencing was carried out using central memory CD4+ T cells from blood. This sequence was found in a man aged 25-45 years in good health. CDR3 coding DNA: TGTGCCAGCAGTAGCCCCAGGGAAACTGAAGCTTTCTTT. This encodes CASSSPRETEAFF.